The T cell receptor beta chain described here comes from a study of blood T cell repertoires in COVID-19. Study-wide background: T cells, B-cell-depleted T cells, or PBMCs supplied cDNA or gDNA.

The method was immunoSEQ multiplex PCR; TCRdb's version includes in-frame clones alone and lacks a portion of them. The table has fewer than 350,000 clones, about nine tenths seen once. Living in about two dozen US areas, the participants were between about 18 and 90 years of age. V was clipped by 1 base and J by 10 bases; unmatched bases: 8. The CDR3 contains 15 residues. The germline gives CDR1 SNHLY, CDR2 FYNNEI. Sequencing used PBMCs or T cells enriched from blood (not recorded which). The chain uses TRBV2 and TRBJ1-4; 8 bases fit TRBD1. This TCR came from a woman in her forties who had recovered from COVID-19. The CDR3: CASSEGGQGRVKLFF. Written as DNA, the CDR3 is TGTGCCAGCAGTGAAGGAGGACAGGGTAGGGTAAAACTGTTTTTT.